A single TCR beta chain is shown here with its context. Germline CDR1 MGHRA, CDR2 YSYEKL. V was clipped by 3 bases and J by 3 bases, with 12 bases between them. CDR3 length: 14 amino acids. Primers included in the PCR were 60 Vbeta and 13 Jbeta primers. Sequencing used immunoSEQ multiplex PCR; TCRdb keeps in-frame clones, though not all of them. The table has 90,000 to 110,000 clones, roughly 12% seen once; the top ten hold about 16%. This sample is part of a study of cytomegalovirus exposure and HLA in healthy donors. Looking at the study overall: Genotyping of 400 or so donors showed that 80% to 90% belonged to the Caucasian-associated ancestry cluster.

The chain recombines TRBV4-1 with TRBJ2-7; D possibly corresponds to TRBD1 (5 bases). The sequenced sample consisted of PBMCs. This TCR derives from a man aged 40-49 years in good health and CMV-seropositive. CDR3 sequence (DNA): TGCGCCAGCAGCCACCTGGCCGACAGCTACGAGCAGTACTTC. Translation: CASSHLADSYEQYF.